Each of the 18 T cell receptor beta chains below was sequenced from the same sample in a study of T cell responses to AZD1222 COVID-19 vaccine. Measured with immunoSEQ multiplex PCR; TCRdb has only the in-frame clones, and not every one. The table has 77,000 or so clones, around 86% seen once; the top ten hold more than 15%. The source was peripheral blood, collected 28 days after the second AZD1222 dose. Receptors originate from an adult who received the AZD1222 COVID-19 vaccine.

The CDR3 loop reads CASSPRGGLAKNIQYF. The CDR3 bases are TGTGCCAGCAGCCCCCGAGGGGGACTAGCCAAAAACATTCAGTACTTC. The rearrangement uses TRBV4-2 and TRBJ2-4; D is perhaps TRBD1 or TRBD2 (6 bases each). This CDR3 has 16 amino acids. With 4 bases removed from V and 0 bases from J, the gap between germline ends came to 13 bases. From germline, CDR1 is LGHNA and CDR2 YNFKEQ.

This chain uses TRBV9 with TRBJ2-6; the match to TRBD1 covers 7 bases. V gave up 7 bases and J gave up 2 bases; unmatched junction bases: 0. Germline V gene data show CDR1 as SGDLS and CDR2 as YYNGEE. The CDR3 is 13 residues long. CDR3 protein: CASGTAGANVLTF. The CDR3 nucleotides read TGTGCCAGCGGGACAGCTGGGGCCAACGTCCTGACTTTC. The complete variable domain, with remaining parts taken from reference TRBV9 and TRBJ2-6, reads DSGVTQTPKHLITATGQRVTLRCSPRSGDLSVYWYQQSLDQGLQFLIQYYNGEERAKGNILERFSAQQFPDLHSELNLSSLELGDSALYFCASGTAGANVLTFGAGSRLTVL.

The CDR3 protein is CASRPAGGTEAFF. Written as DNA, the CDR3 is TGTGCCAGCAGACCAGCCGGTGGCACTGAAGCTTTCTTT. V is TRBV12-3 or TRBV12-4 and J is TRBJ1-1; no clear D gene. V gave up 6 bases and J gave up 4 bases, with 12 bases separating them. The CDR3 consists of 13 residues.

The rearrangement joins TRBV5-1 to TRBJ1-1; D is unclear. Trimming removed 6 bases at V and 1 base at J, with 7 bases between. CDR1 SGHRS and CDR2 YFSETQ come from the germline V gene. This CDR3 has 12 amino acids. CDR3 sequence: CASTVSNTEAFF. The DNA of the CDR3 is TGCGCCAGCACTGTGTCGAACACTGAAGCTTTCTTT.

The chain uses TRBV10-3 and TRBJ1-2; no clear D gene. CDR3 length equals 14 residues. Between the trimmed V and J ends, which lost 0 bases and 3 bases, there was a span of 8 bases. Germline CDR1 ENHRY, CDR2 SYGVKD. The CDR3 region is CAISESRTDYGYTF. DNA for the CDR3: TGTGCCATCAGTGAGTCCCGGACCGACTATGGCTACACCTTC.

The rearrangement joins TRBV15 to TRBJ1-1, with TRBD1 matching over 7 bases. CDR1 LNHNV and CDR2 YYDKDF come from the germline V gene (reference sequence). The CDR3 runs 14 residues. With 4 bases clipped from V and 10 bases from J, the junction kept 12 bases outside the gene matches. The CDR3 reads CATSTGQTPTIAFF. The CDR3 DNA follows: TGTGCCACCAGCACGGGACAGACCCCCACTATAGCTTTCTTT.

This chain uses TRBV5-4 with TRBJ1-2; D is unclear. CDR1 SGHNT and CDR2 YYREEE come from the germline V gene (reference sequence). Trimming shortened V by 4 bases and J by 5 bases, and 12 bases separated the two germline ends. There are 13 residues in the CDR3. In DNA form, the CDR3 reads TGTGCCAGCAGCCATGACGGAGAGTATGGCTACACCTTC. Its protein product is CASSHDGEYGYTF.

This rearrangement joins TRBV10-1 to TRBJ2-3; perhaps TRBD1 as D (7 bases). V lost 3 bases and J lost 3, with 13 bases in between. The CDR3 loop spans 15 amino acids. The germline V gene encodes CDR1 WNHNN and CDR2 SYGVQD (reference sequence). Here the CDR3 DNA reads TGCGCCAGCAGTGAAGAGACAGGGAGGACAGATACGCAGTATTTT. It codes for CASSEETGRTDTQYF.

The genes are TRBV5-4 and TRBJ1-1; perhaps TRBD1 as D (5 bases). Trimming shortened V by 3 bases and J by 5 bases, and 14 bases separated the two germline ends. This CDR3 is 14 amino acids long. CDR1 SGHNT and CDR2 YYREEE come from the germline V gene (reference sequence). This CDR3 is CASSSRDLGTEAFF. The CDR3, as DNA: TGTGCCAGCAGCTCCAGGGACCTGGGGACTGAAGCTTTCTTT.

This rearrangement joins TRBV30 to TRBJ1-3; D not resolved. V gave up 3 bases and J gave up 6 bases, with 6 bases separating them. CDR3 length: 11 residues. Germline loops: CDR1 GTSNPN, CDR2 SVGIG (reference sequence). Here the CDR3 DNA reads TGTGCCTGGAGCGCCAAAAACACCATATATTTT. Its protein is CAWSAKNTIYF. Combining the CDR3 with reference TRBV30 and TRBJ1-3 gives the whole variable domain SQTIHQWPATLVQPVGSPLSLECTVEGTSNPNLYWYRQAAGRGLQLLFYSVGIGQISSEVPQNLSASRPQDRQFILSSKKLLLSDSGFYLCAWSAKNTIYFGEGSWLTVV.

This chain uses TRBV6-5 with TRBJ2-1; 12 bases fit TRBD1. The CDR3 contains 15 residues. CDR1 is MNHEY, CDR2 SVGAGI, per germline. After removal of 6 bases from V and 5 bases from J, the junction contained 5 bases not matched to a gene. The CDR3 nucleotides read TGTGCCAGCAGCGGTAGGGACAGGGGGCACAATGAGCAGTTCTTC. Protein product: CASSGRDRGHNEQFF.

The chain employs TRBV7-2 and TRBJ2-2; 9 bases agree with TRBD1. This CDR3 is 14 amino acids long. Germline loops: CDR1 SGHTA, CDR2 FQGNSA. V lost 10 bases to trimming and J lost 3 bases; unmatched junction nucleotides: 6. DNA of the CDR3: TGTGCCACCAGGACAGGGGCTTACACCGGGGAGCTGTTTTTT. Encoded protein: CATRTGAYTGELFF.

This chain uses TRBV9 with TRBJ1-2, with 9 bases identical to TRBD1. Germline lookup yields CDR1 SGDLS and CDR2 YYNGEE. The CDR3 has 17 amino acids. V was pared by 0 bases and J by 6 bases, with 12 bases of the junction left unmatched. CDR3 protein: CASSVDPTPQGAHGYTF. The CDR3 DNA reads as TGTGCCAGCAGCGTAGACCCCACCCCACAGGGGGCGCATGGCTACACCTTC.

The V gene is TRBV3-1 (or the pseudogene TRBV3-2), the J gene TRBJ2-1, with 8 bases lining up with TRBD2. CDR3 length equals 16 residues. CDR1 is LGHDT and CDR2 is YNNKEL in the germline V gene (reference sequence). The V and J ends lost 1 base and 9 bases, in that order; junction bases with no gene match: 11. CDR3 in DNA: TGTGCCAGCAGCCAAGGGAGGGGACTAGGGAGCAGTGAGCAGTTCTTC. It codes for CASSQGRGLGSSEQFF.

This chain links TRBV7-2 with TRBJ2-7; D call uncertain. V gave up 2 bases and J gave up 2 bases, with 10 bases separating them. This CDR3 spans 14 amino acids. The germline V gene has CDR1 SGHTA and CDR2 FQGNSA. The CDR3 spells CASSLWGSTYEQYF. CDR3 nucleotides: TGTGCCAGCAGCTTATGGGGTAGTACCTACGAGCAGTACTTC.

This chain connects TRBV7-9 to TRBJ2-3, with D hard to call. Germline V gene data show CDR1 as SEHNR and CDR2 as FQNEAQ (reference sequence). The V gene lost 4 bases and the J gene lost 7 bases, with 9 bases spanning the gap. This CDR3 has 12 residues. The CDR3 nucleotides are TGTGCCAGCAGCTCTACCTCTCATACGCAGTATTTT. As protein: CASSSTSHTQYF. The entire variable domain, with the rest obtained from reference TRBV7-9 and TRBJ2-3, is as follows: DTGVSQNPRHKITKRGQNVTFRCDPISEHNRLYWYRQTLGQGPEFLTYFQNEAQLEKSRLLSDRFSAERPKGSFSTLEIQRTEQGDSAMYLCASSSTSHTQYFGPGTRLTVL.

This chain links TRBV3-1 (or the pseudogene TRBV3-2) with TRBJ1-5, with D possibly being TRBD1 (5 bases). CDR1 is LGHDT and CDR2 is YNNKEL in the germline V gene (reference sequence). The CDR3 is 13 residues long. Deletions cut 7 bases from V and 6 bases from J, with 13 bases between. This CDR3 reads CASTPGPGQPQHF. The CDR3 DNA reads as TGTGCCAGCACCCCAGGGCCAGGTCAGCCCCAGCATTTT.

The rearrangement uses TRBV11-1 and TRBJ1-2; D is uncertain. The CDR3 is 14 amino acids. V lost 5 bases and J 5 bases, leaving 15 bases between the germline ends. CDR1 is SGHAT and CDR2 is FQDESV in the germline V gene (reference sequence). CDR3 DNA sequence: TGTGCCAGCAGCCACCGGACTGCGGCATATGGCTACACCTTC. This codes for CASSHRTAAYGYTF. The full variable domain, rest sourced from reference TRBV11-1 and TRBJ1-2, is EAEVAQSPRYKITEKSQAVAFWCDPISGHATLYWYRQILGQGPELLVQFQDESVVDDSQLPKDRFSAERLKGVDSTLKIQPAELGDSAMYLCASSHRTAAYGYTFGSGTRLTVV.